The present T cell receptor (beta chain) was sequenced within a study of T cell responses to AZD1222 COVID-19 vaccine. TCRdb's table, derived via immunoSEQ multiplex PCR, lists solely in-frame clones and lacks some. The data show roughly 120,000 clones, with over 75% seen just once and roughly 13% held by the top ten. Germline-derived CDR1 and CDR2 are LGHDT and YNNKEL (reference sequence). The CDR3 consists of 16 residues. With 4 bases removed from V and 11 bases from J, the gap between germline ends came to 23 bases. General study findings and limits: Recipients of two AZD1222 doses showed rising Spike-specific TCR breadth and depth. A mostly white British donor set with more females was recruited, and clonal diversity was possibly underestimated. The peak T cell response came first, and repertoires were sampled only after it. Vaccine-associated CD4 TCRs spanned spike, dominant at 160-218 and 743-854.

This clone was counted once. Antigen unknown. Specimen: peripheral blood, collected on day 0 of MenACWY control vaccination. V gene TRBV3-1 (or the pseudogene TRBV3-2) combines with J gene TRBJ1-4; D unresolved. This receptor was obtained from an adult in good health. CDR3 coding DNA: TGTGCCAGCAGCCGAAGAAGTGTAGGGCAGTTCGGGAAACTGTTTTTT. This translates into CASSRRSVGQFGKLFF.